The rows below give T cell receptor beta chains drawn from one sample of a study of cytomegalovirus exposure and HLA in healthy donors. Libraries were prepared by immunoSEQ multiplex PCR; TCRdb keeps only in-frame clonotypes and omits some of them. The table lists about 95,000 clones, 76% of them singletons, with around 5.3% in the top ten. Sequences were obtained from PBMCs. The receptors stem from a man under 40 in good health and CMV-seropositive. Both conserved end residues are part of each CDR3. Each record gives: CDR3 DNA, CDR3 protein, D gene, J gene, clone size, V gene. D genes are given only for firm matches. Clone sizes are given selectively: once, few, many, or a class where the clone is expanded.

CDR3 DNA: TGTGCCAGCAGCCCCCTTGGACAGAGCTCTGGAAACACCATATATTTT; CDR3 protein: CASSPLGQSSGNTIYF; D gene: .; J gene: TRBJ1-3; clone size: .; V gene: TRBV9
CDR3 DNA: TGTGCCAGCACCTCTGGGACTAGCGGGATATACGAGCAGTACTTC; CDR3 protein: CASTSGTSGIYEQYF; D gene: TRBD2; J gene: TRBJ2-7; clone size: .; V gene: TRBV5-6
CDR3 DNA: TGTGCCAGCAGCTTAAGCGGGGGTCAAGAGACCCAGTACTTC; CDR3 protein: CASSLSGGQETQYF; D gene: TRBD2; J gene: TRBJ2-5; clone size: .; V gene: TRBV9
CDR3 DNA: TGTGCCAGCAGTGCTCCCCTGGGGAGCGGGAGAACCTACGAGCAGTACTTC; CDR3 protein: CASSAPLGSGRTYEQYF; D gene: TRBD2; J gene: TRBJ2-7; clone size: .; V gene: TRBV28
CDR3 DNA: TGTGCCAGCAGTTTACTAGCGGGGGGTCCCCAAGAGACCCAGTACTTC; CDR3 protein: CASSLLAGGPQETQYF; D gene: TRBD2; J gene: TRBJ2-5; clone size: .; V gene: TRBV27
CDR3 DNA: TGTGCCAGCTCAACAGTGGGACCAACAGGGGGCTCCTACAATGAGCAGTTCTTC; CDR3 protein: CASSTVGPTGGSYNEQFF; D gene: TRBD1; J gene: TRBJ2-1; clone size: few; V gene: TRBV18
CDR3 DNA: TGTGCCAGCAGGTCACAAGACAGCTCCTACGAGCAGTACTTC; CDR3 protein: CASRSQDSSYEQYF; D gene: .; J gene: TRBJ2-7; clone size: .; V gene: TRBV27
CDR3 DNA: TGTGCCAGCAGTTTATCCAGGGCTGGGGCCAACGTCCTGACTTTC; CDR3 protein: CASSLSRAGANVLTF; D gene: .; J gene: TRBJ2-6; clone size: .; V gene: TRBV28
CDR3 DNA: TGCGCCAGCAGCCAAGGTGGGCTTGGCAATCAGCCCCAGCATTTT; CDR3 protein: CASSQGGLGNQPQHF; D gene: .; J gene: TRBJ1-5; clone size: .; V gene: TRBV4-1
CDR3 DNA: TGTGCCAGCAGATCGCTAGCGGGAGTGCTGTTCTTC; CDR3 protein: CASRSLAGVLFF; D gene: TRBD2; J gene: TRBJ2-1; clone size: .; V gene: TRBV5-8
CDR3 DNA: TGTGCCATCAGTGAGGTTGAGGGAGGCGGTGAGCAGTTCTTC; CDR3 protein: CAISEVEGGGEQFF; D gene: .; J gene: TRBJ2-1; clone size: .; V gene: TRBV10-3
CDR3 DNA: TGTGCCACCAGCAGACTACACGTGGGGGCTCACAATGAGCAGTTCTTC; CDR3 protein: CATSRLHVGAHNEQFF; D gene: .; J gene: TRBJ2-1; clone size: few; V gene: TRBV15
CDR3 DNA: TGCGCCAGCAGCCAAGACCCACAGGGGGTGGACTATGGCTACACCTTC; CDR3 protein: CASSQDPQGVDYGYTF; D gene: TRBD1; J gene: TRBJ1-2; clone size: .; V gene: TRBV4-3
CDR3 DNA: TGTGCCAGCAGTTTATCCGAGGGTCCCACTAGCACAGATACGCAGTATTTT; CDR3 protein: CASSLSEGPTSTDTQYF; D gene: .; J gene: TRBJ2-3; clone size: .; V gene: TRBV28
CDR3 DNA: TGTGCCAGCAGCTTTGTCGGAGATTCACCCCTCCACTTT; CDR3 protein: CASSFVGDSPLHF; D gene: .; J gene: TRBJ1-6; clone size: .; V gene: TRBV7-9
CDR3 DNA: TGTGCCAGTTCGAGGGAGACAGATACGCAGTATTTT; CDR3 protein: CASSRETDTQYF; D gene: .; J gene: TRBJ2-3; clone size: few; V gene: TRBV18
CDR3 DNA: TGTGCCAGCAGCTTCGCTGGGGCCAACGTCCTGACTTTC; CDR3 protein: CASSFAGANVLTF; D gene: .; J gene: TRBJ2-6; clone size: .; V gene: TRBV7-9
CDR3 DNA: TGCAGTGCTAGACCTGACGAGCAGTACTTC; CDR3 protein: CSARPDEQYF; D gene: .; J gene: TRBJ2-7; clone size: .; V gene: TRBV20-1
CDR3 DNA: TGTGCCAGCAGCGGGGGGGTAAACACTGAAGCTTTCTTT; CDR3 protein: CASSGGVNTEAFF; D gene: .; J gene: TRBJ1-1; clone size: .; V gene: TRBV7-3